The 24 T cell receptor beta chains listed next were all sequenced from one sample in a study of early T cells in non-severe SARS-CoV-2 infection. A single record per CDR3 protein comes from TCRdb applying MiXCR to the 5' RACE reads. The data hold approximately 76,000 distinct CDR3 sequences, with 11% to 15% observed a single time. Sequencing used whole blood. The origin of the receptors is an adult who was a healthcare worker with PCR-confirmed SARS-CoV-2 infection or an uninfected control (not recorded which).

Only a few counts were recorded for this clonotype. V is TRBV11-2 and J is TRBJ2-1, with 7 bases aligning to TRBD1. Germline-derived CDR1 and CDR2 are SGHAT and FQNNGV. The CDR3 is 15 residues long. V gave up 5 bases and J gave up 6 bases; unmatched junction bases: 10. Here the CDR3 DNA reads TGTGCCAGCAGCCAAACCGGGACAGCTATCAATGAGCAGTTCTTC. Translating it yields CASSQTGTAINEQFF.

This clonotype appeared many times. In DNA form, the CDR3 reads TGTGCCAGTAGTACCCCCGGGACAGGGTTCGCCGGGGAGCTGTTTTTT. Translated, it gives CASSTPGTGFAGELFF. The chain carries TRBV19 and TRBJ2-2; the match to TRBD1 covers 9 bases. Germline assignment: CDR1 LNHDA and CDR2 SQIVND (reference sequence). The CDR3 is 16 amino acids. V lost 4 bases and J lost 6; bases outside the gene matches: 9. Using reference TRBV19 and TRBJ2-2 for the parts outside the CDR3, the full variable domain is DGGITQSPKYLFRKEGQNVTLSCEQNLNHDAMYWYRQDPGQGLRLIYYSQIVNDFQKGDIAEGYSVSREKKESFPLTVTSAQKNPTAFYLCASSTPGTGFAGELFFGEGSRLTVL.

At least ten counts were recorded for this clonotype. The rearrangement uses TRBV7-9 and TRBJ2-7; 7 bases agree with TRBD2. This CDR3 is 15 amino acids long. Per germline, CDR1 SEHNR and CDR2 FQNEAQ (reference sequence). Germline trimming cut 6 bases from V and 1 base from J; bases unmatched to any gene: 9. CDR3 loop: CASRSGTEGSYEQYF. The DNA for the CDR3 is TGTGCCAGCAGAAGCGGGACGGAAGGGTCCTACGAGCAGTACTTC.

This clonotype was observed many times. The chain couples TRBV18 to TRBJ2-1; tentative D call: TRBD2 (6 bases). This CDR3 is 18 amino acids long. Germline CDR1 KGHSH, CDR2 LQKENI. V was pared by 0 bases and J by 0 bases, with 15 bases between. The CDR3 nucleotides read TGTGCCAGCTCACCACCGCAAGGAGGGAGAAGCTCCTACAATGAGCAGTTCTTC. It translates to CASSPPQGGRSSYNEQFF.

The chain is built from TRBV18 and TRBJ1-4; TRBD1 aligns across 7 bases. With V trimmed by 6 bases and J by 5 bases, 6 bases remained unmatched. This CDR3 comprises 14 residues. Germline CDR1 is KGHSH and CDR2 is LQKENI. CDR3 amino acids: CASSSDRTNEKLFF. The CDR3 DNA reads as TGTGCCAGCTCCTCGGACAGGACGAATGAAAAACTGTTTTTT.

The chain joins TRBV7-9 to TRBJ2-2; no reliable D call. V shed 4 bases and J shed 1 base, with 16 bases lying between them. The CDR3 contains 17 residues. Per germline, CDR1 SEHNR and CDR2 FQNEAQ (reference sequence). The DNA of the CDR3 is TGTGCCAGCAGCTCCGCTCGGGCGGACCGGAACACCGGGGAGCTGTTTTTT. It is translated as CASSSARADRNTGELFF.

This clonotype was found a few times. This rearrangement joins TRBV25-1 to TRBJ2-3, with D tentatively TRBD2 (5 bases). The V and J ends lost 3 bases and 2 bases respectively, with 24 bases between them. This CDR3 contains 19 residues. The germline gives CDR1 MGHDK, CDR2 SYGVNS. CDR3 amino acids: CASSELTSVREGYTDTQYF. The CDR3 DNA follows: TGTGCCAGCAGTGAGCTTACTTCGGTGAGGGAAGGATACACAGATACGCAGTATTTT.

This clonotype was counted at least ten times. The rearrangement links TRBV7-2 to TRBJ2-2; D uncertain. This CDR3 has 13 amino acids. Germline V gene data show CDR1 as SGHTA and CDR2 as FQGNSA. Trimming removed 5 bases from V and 5 bases from J, with 9 bases in between. CDR3 sequence (DNA): TGTGCCAGCAGCCTGTCGAGAACCGGGGAGCTGTTTTTT. Translation gives CASSLSRTGELFF.

This clonotype appeared many times. This chain links TRBV2 with TRBJ2-3; D remains ambiguous. Germline assignment: CDR1 SNHLY and CDR2 FYNNEI. Trimming pared 4 bases from V and 3 bases from J, leaving 5 bases between. The CDR3 spans 12 residues. CDR3 amino acids: CASSAETDTQYF. In nucleotides, the CDR3 is TGTGCCAGCAGTGCAGAGACAGATACGCAGTATTTT.

The V and J genes are TRBV18 and TRBJ2-7; D may be TRBD1 (5 bases). The CDR3 totals 15 residues. V was shortened by 1 base and J by 2 bases, with 12 bases between the two germline ends. Per the germline V gene, CDR1 is KGHSH and CDR2 is LQKENI. In DNA, the CDR3 is TGTGCCAGCTCACCACAGGATTCAGGGACCTACGAGCAGTACTTC. It specifies CASSPQDSGTYEQYF.

The chain carries TRBV4-2 and TRBJ2-2; D may correspond to TRBD1 or TRBD2 (6 bases each). The ends were cut back, 1 base at V and 3 bases at J, with 15 bases in the middle. CDR3 size: 17 residues. Germline CDR1 is LGHNA and CDR2 is YNFKEQ. In nucleotides, the CDR3 is TGTGCCAGCAGCCAAGTGCTGGGGGGCGCCGACACCGGGGAGCTGTTTTTT. Protein sequence: CASSQVLGGADTGELFF.

The genes are TRBV11-3 and TRBJ2-3; TRBD2 aligns across 8 bases. CDR1 and CDR2 (germline): SGHNT, YENEEA. V shed 8 bases and J 0 bases; nucleotides not matched to a gene: 13. The CDR3 covers 17 residues. CDR3 loop: CASVREGLLCSTDTQYF. The CDR3 DNA sequence: TGTGCCAGCGTTCGGGAGGGCCTTTTATGTAGCACAGATACGCAGTATTTT.

The chain uses TRBV2 and TRBJ2-1; D not certain. The CDR3 extends over 14 amino acids. Trimming shortened V by 4 bases and J by 4 bases, and 11 bases separated the two germline ends. From germline, CDR1 is SNHLY and CDR2 FYNNEI. CDR3 protein: CASSGPNTYNEQFF. CDR3 in DNA: TGTGCCAGCAGTGGGCCTAATACATACAATGAGCAGTTCTTC.

This chain connects TRBV27 to TRBJ2-3, with D perhaps TRBD1 or TRBD2 (5 bases each). The germline CDR1 and CDR2 sequences are MNHEY and SMNVEV (reference sequence). The germline V and J ends were trimmed by 0 bases and 3 bases, with 13 bases remaining between them. CDR3 length equals 16 residues. The CDR3 loop reads CASSLSGQLVTDTQYF. CDR3 nucleotides: TGTGCCAGCAGTTTATCGGGGCAACTAGTTACAGATACGCAGTATTTT.

The table lists this clonotype with a few counts. The V and J genes are TRBV7-9 and TRBJ2-7; 9 bases fit TRBD1. The V segment lost 5 bases and the J segment 4 bases; nucleotides outside the gene matches: 9. The CDR3 consists of 15 residues. Germline assignment: CDR1 SEHNR and CDR2 FQNEAQ (reference sequence). DNA of the CDR3: TGTGCCAGCAGCGTCGGACAGGGGACATCTTACGAGCAGTACTTC. Its protein product is CASSVGQGTSYEQYF.

The genes are TRBV7-8 and TRBJ2-1, with 8 positions matching TRBD2. J lost 2 bases, V lost 0 bases, and 6 bases had no gene match. The CDR3 is made up of 17 amino acids. CDR1 SGHVS and CDR2 FQNEAQ come from the germline V gene. The CDR3 nucleotides are TGTGCCAGCAGCTTAGCCCCCCGGGGGGGCCCCTACAATGAGCAGTTCTTC. This sequence encodes CASSLAPRGGPYNEQFF.

This clonotype occurred many times. The chain employs TRBV28 and TRBJ1-2; the D is unclear. CDR3 length: 13 residues. CDR1 and CDR2 (germline): MDHEN, SYDVKM. The ends were cut back, 3 bases at V and 3 bases at J, with 8 bases in the middle. The CDR3 loop reads CASSLAADYGYTF. CDR3 coding DNA: TGTGCCAGCAGTTTGGCAGCTGACTATGGCTACACCTTC.

This clonotype occurred many times. V and J are TRBV4-1 and TRBJ2-7; tentative D call: TRBD2 (7 bases). This CDR3 has 16 residues. CDR1 is MGHRA, CDR2 YSYEKL, per germline. Trimming stripped 3 bases from V and 1 base from J, with 16 bases between. This CDR3 is CASSQGGQGISYEQYF. DNA of the CDR3: TGCGCCAGCAGCCAGGGGGGGCAGGGGATTTCCTACGAGCAGTACTTC.

In nucleotides, the CDR3 is TGTGCCAGTCGCCCCTGGACGGACCAGAATCAGCCCCAGCATTTT. Its translation: CASRPWTDQNQPQHF. The J gene is TRBJ1-5, the V gene TRBV19, with D uncertain. The CDR3 is made up of 15 amino acids. Germline loops: CDR1 LNHDA, CDR2 SQIVND (reference sequence). Trimming pared 8 bases from V and 4 bases from J, leaving 18 bases between.

The chain couples TRBV27 to TRBJ2-7; D is perhaps TRBD1 or TRBD2 (6 bases each). The V and J ends lost 4 bases and 6 bases respectively, with 16 bases between them. The length of the CDR3 is 14 residues. The germline V gene has CDR1 MNHEY and CDR2 SMNVEV (reference sequence). The CDR3 spells CASSWGATPAEQYF. CDR3 sequence (DNA): TGTGCCAGCAGTTGGGGGGCCACCCCCGCCGAGCAGTACTTC.

This clonotype has just a few counts. The chain uses TRBV7-2 and TRBJ1-1; D unresolved. CDR1 is SGHTA, CDR2 FQGNSA, per germline. CDR3 length equals 13 residues. The V and J ends lost 5 bases and 8 bases respectively, with 15 bases between them. The DNA of the CDR3 is TGTGCCAGCAGCCCTTTGACGGGCATGGAAGCTTTCTTT. Its translation is CASSPLTGMEAFF.

This clonotype was seen more than once but under ten times. The chain recombines TRBV12-3 or TRBV12-4 with TRBJ2-7; D gene uncertain. V shed 5 bases and J shed 6 bases, with 17 bases lying between them. The CDR3 length is 14 residues. DNA of the CDR3: TGTGCCAGCAGTCCTTCCTTAGTACTACTCGAGCAGTACTTC. Translating it yields CASSPSLVLLEQYF.

The chain carries TRBV18 and TRBJ1-2, with TRBD1 matching 8 bases. Germline CDR1 is KGHSH and CDR2 is LQKENI. Trimming cost V 1 base and J 0 bases; bases outside gene matches: 7. The CDR3 has 17 residues. CDR3 sequence: CASSPRPGQGANYGYTF. In DNA form, the CDR3 reads TGTGCCAGCTCACCACGCCCCGGACAGGGCGCTAACTATGGCTACACCTTC.

This clonotype was detected many times. This chain uses TRBV12-3 or TRBV12-4 with TRBJ2-1; the D gene is possibly TRBD2 (6 bases). V gave up 6 bases and J gave up 7 bases, with 10 bases separating them. CDR3 size: 12 residues. This CDR3 is CASRGTSNEQFF. DNA of the CDR3: TGTGCCAGCAGGGGGACTTCGAATGAGCAGTTCTTC.